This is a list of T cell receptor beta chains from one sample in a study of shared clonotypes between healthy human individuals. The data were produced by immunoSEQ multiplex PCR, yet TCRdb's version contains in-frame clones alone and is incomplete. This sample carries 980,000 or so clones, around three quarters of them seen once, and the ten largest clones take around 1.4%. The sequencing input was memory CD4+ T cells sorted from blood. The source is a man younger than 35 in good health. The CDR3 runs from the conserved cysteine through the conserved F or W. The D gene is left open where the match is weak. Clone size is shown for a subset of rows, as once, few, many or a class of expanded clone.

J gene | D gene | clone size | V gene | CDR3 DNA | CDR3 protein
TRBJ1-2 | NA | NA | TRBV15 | TGTGCCACCAGCAGAGCCGGGAACGGCCGAAACTATGGCTACACCTTC | CATSRAGNGRNYGYTF
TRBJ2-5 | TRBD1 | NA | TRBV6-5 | TGTGCCAGCAACCGACAGGGGCTCAGCGAGACCCAGTACTTC | CASNRQGLSETQYF
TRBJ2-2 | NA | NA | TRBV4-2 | TGTGCCAGCAGCCAAGTGTTGTCTTTGGGGGCGGTGGGCACCGGGGAGCTGTTTTTT | CASSQVLSLGAVGTGELFF
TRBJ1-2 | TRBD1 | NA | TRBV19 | TGTGCCAGTAGTATAGTGGGACAGGGAAGTCGTGGCTACACCTTC | CASSIVGQGSRGYTF
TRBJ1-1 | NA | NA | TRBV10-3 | TGTGCCATCAGTGAGGGTAGGGGGGGCACTGAAGCTTTCTTT | CAISEGRGGTEAFF
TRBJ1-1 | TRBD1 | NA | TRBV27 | TGTGCCAGCAGTCCCTCCGGACAGGGGAACACTGAAGCTTTCTTT | CASSPSGQGNTEAFF
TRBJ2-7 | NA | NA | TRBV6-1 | TGTGCCAGCAGTCTGCGGCCCGACGAGCAGTACTTC | CASSLRPDEQYF
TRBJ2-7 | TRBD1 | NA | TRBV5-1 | TGCGCCAGCAGCTTGGACGGGACAGGAGGTCCCTACGAGCAGTACTTC | CASSLDGTGGPYEQYF
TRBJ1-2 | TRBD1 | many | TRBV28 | TGTGCCAGCAGTTTATGGGCAGGGGGCGACTATGGCTACACCTTC | CASSLWAGGDYGYTF
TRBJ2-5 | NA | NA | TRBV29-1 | TGCAGCGTTGAAGATGGAAAGACCCAGTACTTC | CSVEDGKTQYF
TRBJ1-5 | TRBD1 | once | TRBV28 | TGTGCCAGCAGTTCCCCGGACAGGACAAATCAGCCCCAGCATTTT | CASSSPDRTNQPQHF
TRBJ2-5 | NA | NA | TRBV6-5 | TGTGCCAGCAGCCCCTGGTCGTACCAAGAGACCCAGTACTTC | CASSPWSYQETQYF
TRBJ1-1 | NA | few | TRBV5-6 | TGTGCCAGCAGCTTGGGGGCGAGGAACACTGAAGCTTTCTTT | CASSLGARNTEAFF
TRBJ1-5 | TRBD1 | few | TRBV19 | TGTGCCAGTAGTCGCGGACAGGTCAATAGCAATCAGCCCCAGCATTTT | CASSRGQVNSNQPQHF
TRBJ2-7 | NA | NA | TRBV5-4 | TGTGCCAGCAGCTTGGTGGCAGGGGAACGCGAGCAGTACTTC | CASSLVAGEREQYF
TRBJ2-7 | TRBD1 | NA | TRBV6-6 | TGTGCCAGCAGTTACTCTCCGGGACAGAGATCCTACGAGCAGTACTTC | CASSYSPGQRSYEQYF
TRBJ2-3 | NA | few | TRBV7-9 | TGTGCCAGCAGCTTAGCTGGGGGCGGGGGCACAGATACGCAGTATTTT | CASSLAGGGGTDTQYF
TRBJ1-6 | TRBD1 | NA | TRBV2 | TGTGCCAGCAGTACGACAGGGGATAATTCACCCCTCCACTTT | CASSTTGDNSPLHF
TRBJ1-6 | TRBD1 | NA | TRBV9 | TGTGCCAGCAGCGTAACAGGGGTGGTGGGATCACCCCTCCACTTT | CASSVTGVVGSPLHF
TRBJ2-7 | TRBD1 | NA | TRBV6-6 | TGTGCCAGCAGTGACCCGGGACAGGGGAACGAGCAGTACTTC | CASSDPGQGNEQYF